These 7 T cell receptor beta chains share one sample of origin, sequenced in a study of cytotoxic CD8 clonotypes in ibrutinib-treated CLL. The assay was immunoSEQ multiplex PCR, and TCRdb's table has in-frame clones only and misses some. The sample lists 110,000 to 150,000 clones, about 78% occurring once. The material sequenced was PBMCs, taken after 24 months of ibrutinib treatment. All receptors derive from a human donor with chronic lymphocytic leukemia.

The V and J genes are TRBV7-2 and TRBJ2-3; 9 nucleotides line up with TRBD2. The CDR3 totals 15 residues. Germline V lookup: CDR1 SGHTA, CDR2 FQGNSA. The ends lost 5 bases at V and 14 bases at J; junction bases unmatched: 17. The CDR3 is CASSPSRGGAAGRYF. The CDR3 DNA reads TGTGCCAGCAGCCCCAGTCGCGGGGGGGCCGCGGGGCGGTATTTT.

This rearrangement joins TRBV7-2 to TRBJ2-1, with 8 bases aligning to TRBD2. V shed 0 bases and J 2 bases; nucleotides not matched to a gene: 0. From germline, CDR1 is SGHTA and CDR2 FQGNSA. This CDR3 comprises 15 residues. CDR3 protein: CASSLAGGAYNEQFF. CDR3 DNA: TGTGCCAGCAGCTTAGCCGGGGGGGCCTACAATGAGCAGTTCTTC.

This rearrangement joins TRBV5-1 to TRBJ1-1; the match to TRBD1 covers 12 bases. Germline CDR1 is SGHRS and CDR2 is YFSETQ. The CDR3 extends over 15 amino acids. V was clipped by 4 bases and J by 5 bases; unmatched bases: 6. The CDR3 DNA reads TGCGCCAGCAGCCCAGGGACAGGGGGCGGGACTGAAGCTTTCTTT. Its protein product is CASSPGTGGGTEAFF.

The rearrangement uses TRBV29-1 and TRBJ2-1; TRBD2 matches 10 bases. CDR1 and CDR2 from the germline V gene are SQVTM and ANQGSEA. This CDR3 comprises 13 residues. V shed 7 bases, J shed 5 bases, and the junction held 5 bases outside the gene matches. For the CDR3, the DNA is TGCAGCGGTGGGACTAGCGCCCACAATGAGCAGTTCTTC. Protein: CSGGTSAHNEQFF.

This chain joins TRBV6-6 and TRBJ2-7, with no clear D. The V end was cut by 8 bases, the J end by 6 bases, with 17 bases between. This CDR3 is 13 amino acids long. CDR1 is MNHNY, CDR2 SVGAGI, per germline (reference sequence). This CDR3 is CASGWAGRVEQYF. As DNA, the CDR3 is TGTGCCAGCGGGTGGGCAGGACGGGTCGAGCAGTACTTC.

This clone was observed a few times. The V and J genes are TRBV9 and TRBJ1-5, with a possible D match to TRBD1 (5 bases). Trimming left V 2 bases short and J 3 bases short, with 9 bases between. CDR3 length: 14 amino acids. From germline, CDR1 is SGDLS and CDR2 YYNGEE. The CDR3 DNA follows: TGTGCCAGCAGCGTGGGGGGAGTCAATCAGCCCCAGCATTTT. This codes for CASSVGGVNQPQHF.

In this sample, this clone turned up a few times. The CDR3 coding sequence is TGTGCCATCAGTGAAAGACAGGGGAACACCGGGGAGCTGTTTTTT. This encodes CAISERQGNTGELFF. The chain recombines TRBV10-3 with TRBJ2-2; 7 bases line up with TRBD1. The V gene's germline CDR1 is ENHRY and CDR2 SYGVKD. J was trimmed by 1 base and V by 3 bases; bases with no gene match: 2. The CDR3 contains 15 residues.